This TCR beta chain came from a study of blood T cell repertoires in COVID-19. The wider study: Sites in the United States, Italy and Spain provided acute and convalescent COVID-19 samples. The analysed material was cDNA or gDNA that came from T cells, B-cell-depleted T cells, or PBMCs.

Original processing notes: How many nucleated cells were present was estimated from reference gene primer amplification. Data came from immunoSEQ multiplex PCR; TCRdb stores just in-frame clones and leaves some out. V, J and clone size were drawn from that table, and D and trimming were deduced from the DNA. The top ten clones hold 12% of a sample with 84,000 or so clones, 80% of them seen once. This clone was counted once. This CDR3 has 14 amino acids. The ends were cut back, 6 bases at V and 1 base at J, with 13 bases in the middle. Germline values: CDR1 SQVTM, CDR2 ANQGSEA. The sequence came from a woman aged 40 to 50 with active or convalescent COVID-19. The sequenced material came from peripheral blood. V is TRBV29-1 and J is TRBJ2-1; D is unresolved. This CDR3 reads CSVKVVSSYNEQFF. In DNA form, the CDR3 reads TGCAGCGTAAAAGTAGTGAGTTCCTACAATGAGCAGTTCTTC.